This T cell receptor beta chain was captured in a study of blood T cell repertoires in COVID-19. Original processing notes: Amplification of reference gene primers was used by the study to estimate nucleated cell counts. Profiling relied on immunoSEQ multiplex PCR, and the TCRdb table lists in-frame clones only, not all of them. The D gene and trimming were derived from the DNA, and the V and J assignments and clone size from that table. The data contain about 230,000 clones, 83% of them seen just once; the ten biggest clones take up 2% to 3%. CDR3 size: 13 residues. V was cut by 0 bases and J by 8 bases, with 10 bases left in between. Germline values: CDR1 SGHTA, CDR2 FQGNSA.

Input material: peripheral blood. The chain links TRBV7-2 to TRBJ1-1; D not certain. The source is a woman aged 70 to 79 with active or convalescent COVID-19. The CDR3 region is CASSLALETEAFF. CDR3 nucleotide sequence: TGTGCCAGCAGCTTAGCGCTAGAGACGGAAGCTTTCTTT.